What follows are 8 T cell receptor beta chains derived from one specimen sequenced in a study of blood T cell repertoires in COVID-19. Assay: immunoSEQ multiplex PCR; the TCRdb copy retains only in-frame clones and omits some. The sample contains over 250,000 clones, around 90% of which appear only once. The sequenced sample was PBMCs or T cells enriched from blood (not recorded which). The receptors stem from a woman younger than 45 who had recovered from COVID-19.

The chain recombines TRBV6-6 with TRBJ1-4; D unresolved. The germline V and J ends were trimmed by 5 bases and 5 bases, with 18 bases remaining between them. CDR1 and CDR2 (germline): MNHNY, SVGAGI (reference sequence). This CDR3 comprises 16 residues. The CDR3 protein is CASSRPTLDWNEKLFF. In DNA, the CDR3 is TGTGCCAGCAGTCGACCGACTCTTGACTGGAATGAAAAACTGTTTTTT.

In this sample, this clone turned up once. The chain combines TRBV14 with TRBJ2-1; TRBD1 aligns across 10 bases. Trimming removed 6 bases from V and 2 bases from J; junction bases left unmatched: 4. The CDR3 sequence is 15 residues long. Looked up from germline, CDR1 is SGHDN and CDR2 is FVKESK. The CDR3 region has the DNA TGTGCCAGCAGACACGACAGGGGGCCCTACAATGAGCAGTTCTTC. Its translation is CASRHDRGPYNEQFF.

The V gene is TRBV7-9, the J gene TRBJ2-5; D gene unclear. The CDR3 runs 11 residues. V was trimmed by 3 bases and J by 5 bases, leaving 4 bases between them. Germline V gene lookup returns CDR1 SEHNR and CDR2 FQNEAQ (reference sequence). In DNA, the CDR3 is TGTGCCAGCAGCTTTAGTGAGACCCAGTACTTC. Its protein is CASSFSETQYF.

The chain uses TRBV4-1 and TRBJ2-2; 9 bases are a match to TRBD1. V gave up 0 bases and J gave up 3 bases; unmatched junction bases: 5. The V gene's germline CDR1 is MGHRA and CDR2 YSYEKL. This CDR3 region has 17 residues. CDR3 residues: CASSQDRGTGYTGELFF. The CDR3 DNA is TGCGCCAGCAGCCAAGATCGGGGGACAGGGTACACCGGGGAGCTGTTTTTT.

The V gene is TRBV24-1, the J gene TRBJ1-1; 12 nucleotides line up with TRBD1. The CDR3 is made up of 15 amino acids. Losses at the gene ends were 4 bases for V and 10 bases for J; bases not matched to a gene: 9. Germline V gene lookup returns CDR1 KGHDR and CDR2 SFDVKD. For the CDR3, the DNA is TGTGCCACCAGTGAGGGGGGACAGGGGGCTAGGGGAGCTTTCTTT. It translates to CATSEGGQGARGAFF.

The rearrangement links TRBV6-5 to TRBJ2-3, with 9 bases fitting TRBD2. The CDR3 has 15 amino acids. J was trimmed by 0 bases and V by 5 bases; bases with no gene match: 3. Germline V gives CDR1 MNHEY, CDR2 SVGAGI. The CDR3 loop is CASSPGTSSTDTQYF. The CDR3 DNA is TGTGCCAGCAGTCCCGGGACTAGCAGCACAGATACGCAGTATTTT.

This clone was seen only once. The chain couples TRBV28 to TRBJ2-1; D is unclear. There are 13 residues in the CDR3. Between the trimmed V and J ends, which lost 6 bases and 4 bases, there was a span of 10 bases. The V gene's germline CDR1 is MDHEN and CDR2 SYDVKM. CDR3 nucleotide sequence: TGTGCCAGCAGAACTTCAACGTACAATGAGCAGTTCTTC. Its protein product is CASRTSTYNEQFF.

CDR3 coding DNA: TGCGCCAGCAGCCTTAGCGGGATGGGTGCCAAAAACATTCAGTACTTC. Translating it yields CASSLSGMGAKNIQYF. The V call is TRBV5-1, the J call TRBJ2-4, with TRBD2 identical over 8 bases. J was trimmed by 1 base and V by 4 bases; bases with no gene match: 7. Germline V gene sequence: CDR1 SGHRS, CDR2 YFSETQ. This CDR3 contains 16 residues.